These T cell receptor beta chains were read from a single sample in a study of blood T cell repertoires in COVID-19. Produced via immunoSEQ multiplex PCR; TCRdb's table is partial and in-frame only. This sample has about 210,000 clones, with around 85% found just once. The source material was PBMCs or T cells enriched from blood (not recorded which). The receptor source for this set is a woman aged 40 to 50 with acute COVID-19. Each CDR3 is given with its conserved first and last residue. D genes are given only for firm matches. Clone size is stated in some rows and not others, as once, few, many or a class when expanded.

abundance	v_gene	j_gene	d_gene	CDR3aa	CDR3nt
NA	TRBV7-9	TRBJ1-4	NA	CASSPLGGAYREKLFF	TGTGCCAGCAGCCCTCTCGGGGGGGCGTACCGGGAAAAACTGTTTTTT
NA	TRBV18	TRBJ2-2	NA	CASSPQPRGANTGELFF	TGTGCCAGCTCACCGCAACCCAGGGGCGCGAACACCGGGGAGCTGTTTTTT
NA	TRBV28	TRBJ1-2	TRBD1	CASSSLSLPGQGGGYTF	TGTGCCAGCAGCTCTTTATCCCTACCGGGACAGGGTGGAGGCTACACCTTC
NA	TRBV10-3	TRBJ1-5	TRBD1	CAISPTGGNQPQHF	TGTGCCATCAGCCCGACAGGGGGCAATCAGCCCCAGCATTTT
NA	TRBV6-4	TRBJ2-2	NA	CASSEQEVGELFF	TGTGCCAGCAGTGAACAGGAAGTCGGGGAGCTGTTTTTT
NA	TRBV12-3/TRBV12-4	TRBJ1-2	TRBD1	CASSSGQGSGYTF	TGTGCCAGCAGCTCTGGACAGGGGTCTGGCTACACCTTC
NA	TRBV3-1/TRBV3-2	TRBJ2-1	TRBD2	CASSPGLAGYEQFF	TGTGCCAGCAGCCCCGGACTAGCGGGCTATGAGCAGTTCTTC
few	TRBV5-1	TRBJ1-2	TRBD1	CASRRGQGADTF	TGCGCCAGCAGACGGGGACAGGGGGCCGACACCTTC
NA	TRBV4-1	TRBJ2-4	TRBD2	CASSQENGGSKNIQYF	TGCGCCAGCAGCCAAGAGAACGGGGGGTCAAAAAACATTCAGTACTTC
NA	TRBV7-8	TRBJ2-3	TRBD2	CASSLELAGGTDTQYF	TGTGCCAGCAGCTTAGAGCTAGCGGGAGGAACAGATACGCAGTATTTT
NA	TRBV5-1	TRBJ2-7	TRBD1	CASSPAGTGYHEQYF	TGCGCCAGCAGCCCGGCCGGGACAGGGTACCACGAGCAGTACTTC
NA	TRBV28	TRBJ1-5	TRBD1	CASSPRTGTTQPQHF	TGTGCCAGCAGTCCCAGGACAGGGACTACTCAGCCCCAGCATTTT
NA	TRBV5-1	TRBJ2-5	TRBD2	CASSLSLAGEGETQYF	TGCGCCAGCAGCTTGTCGCTAGCGGGAGAGGGAGAGACCCAGTACTTC
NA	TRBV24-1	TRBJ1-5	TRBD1	CATSDYRGNQPQHF	TGTGCCACCAGTGATTACAGGGGAAATCAGCCCCAGCATTTT
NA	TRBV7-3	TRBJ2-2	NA	CASSSEGGVAGELFF	TGTGCCAGCAGCTCAGAAGGAGGAGTGGCGGGGGAGCTGTTTTTT
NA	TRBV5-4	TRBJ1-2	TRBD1	CASSSLRGTVNYGYTF	TGTGCCAGCAGCAGCCTACGGGGGACAGTTAACTATGGCTACACCTTC
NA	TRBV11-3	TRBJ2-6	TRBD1	CASSLGTGSGSGANVLTF	TGTGCCAGCAGCTTAGGGACAGGGTCGGGCTCTGGGGCCAACGTCCTGACTTTC
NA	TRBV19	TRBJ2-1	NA	CASSSPRGEQFF	TGTGCCAGTAGTTCTCCCCGGGGGGAGCAGTTCTTC
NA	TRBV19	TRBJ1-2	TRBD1	CASSRDRVLSGGYTF	TGTGCCAGTAGTAGAGACAGGGTCCTTTCGGGCGGCTACACCTTC
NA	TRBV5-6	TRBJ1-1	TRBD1	CASGDRANTEAFF	TGTGCCAGCGGGGACAGGGCTAACACTGAAGCTTTCTTT
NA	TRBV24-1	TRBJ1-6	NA	CATSEKNSPLHF	TGTGCCACCAGCGAGAAGAATTCACCCCTCCACTTT
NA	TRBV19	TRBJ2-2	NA	CASSTSTYTGELFF	TGTGCCAGTAGTACTAGCACCTACACCGGGGAGCTGTTTTTT
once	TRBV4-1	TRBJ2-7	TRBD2	CASSQDGGGYEQYF	TGCGCCAGCAGCCAAGATGGGGGGGGCTACGAGCAGTACTTC
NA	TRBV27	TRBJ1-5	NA	CASKVPGDHF	TGTGCCAGCAAGGTGCCAGGGGACCATTTT
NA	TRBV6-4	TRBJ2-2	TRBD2	CASSDGRATGELFF	TGTGCCAGCAGTGACGGGAGGGCCACCGGGGAGCTGTTTTTT
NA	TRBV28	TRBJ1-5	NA	CASSLGGGYQPQHF	TGTGCCAGCAGTTTAGGGGGGGGCTATCAGCCCCAGCATTTT
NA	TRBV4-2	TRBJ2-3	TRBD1	CASSQEWGQGATDTQYF	TGTGCCAGCAGCCAAGAATGGGGACAGGGGGCAACAGATACGCAGTATTTT
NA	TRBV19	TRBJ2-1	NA	CASSIGPGGAVANEQFF	TGTGCCAGTAGTATAGGGCCGGGGGGCGCGGTAGCCAATGAGCAGTTCTTC
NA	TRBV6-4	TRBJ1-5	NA	CASSDGQSQHF	TGTGCCAGCAGTGACGGGCAGTCCCAGCATTTT
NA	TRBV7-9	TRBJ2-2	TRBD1	CASSLTGGVGELFF	TGTGCCAGCAGCTTAACAGGGGGCGTGGGGGAGCTGTTTTTT
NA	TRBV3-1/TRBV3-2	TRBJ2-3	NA	CASSQGVEDRTDTQYF	TGTGCCAGCAGCCAAGGGGTTGAGGATCGCACAGATACGCAGTATTTT
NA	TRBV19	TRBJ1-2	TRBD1	CASSFRLGQGRDYGYTF	TGTGCCAGTAGTTTCCGCCTCGGACAGGGAAGAGACTATGGCTACACCTTC
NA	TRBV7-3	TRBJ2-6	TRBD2	CASSLQGSGVSGANVLTF	TGTGCCAGCAGCTTACAGGGTAGCGGGGTCTCTGGGGCCAACGTCCTGACTTTC
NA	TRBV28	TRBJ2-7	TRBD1	CASSRDRPYEQYF	TGTGCCAGCTCCCGGGACAGGCCCTACGAGCAGTACTTC
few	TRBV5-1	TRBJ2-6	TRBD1	CASSLGATGGFPSGANVLTF	TGCGCCAGCAGCTTGGGGGCCACAGGGGGCTTCCCGTCTGGGGCCAACGTCCTGACTTTC
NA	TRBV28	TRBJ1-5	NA	CASSSLQGGNQPQHF	TGTGCCAGCAGTTCGTTACAGGGTGGCAATCAGCCCCAGCATTTT
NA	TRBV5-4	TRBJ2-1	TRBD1	CAIAGQGYNEQFF	TGTGCCATCGCCGGACAGGGGTACAATGAGCAGTTCTTC
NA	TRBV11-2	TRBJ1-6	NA	CASRDEGLGSPLHF	TGTGCCAGCAGGGACGAAGGACTGGGGTCACCCCTCCACTTT
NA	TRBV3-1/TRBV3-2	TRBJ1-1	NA	CASSQPAGGKAFF	TGTGCCAGCAGCCAACCCGCAGGTGGCAAAGCTTTCTTT
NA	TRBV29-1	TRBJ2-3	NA	CSARLASSSTDTQYF	TGCAGCGCCCGCTTGGCTTCCTCGTCCACAGATACGCAGTATTTT
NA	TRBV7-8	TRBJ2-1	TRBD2	CASSYDPGLAGGNEQFF	TGTGCCAGCAGCTACGACCCGGGACTAGCGGGAGGGAATGAGCAGTTCTTC
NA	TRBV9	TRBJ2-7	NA	CASSVEAGYSYEQYF	TGTGCCAGCAGCGTAGAGGCAGGGTACTCCTACGAGCAGTACTTC
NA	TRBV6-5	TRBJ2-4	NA	CASGTGAKNIQYF	TGTGCCAGCGGAACAGGAGCCAAAAACATTCAGTACTTC
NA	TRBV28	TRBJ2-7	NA	CASRLQGFFPYEQYF	TGTGCCAGCAGACTACAGGGTTTTTTTCCGTACGAGCAGTACTTC
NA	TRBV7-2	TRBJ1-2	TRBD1	CASSQTHGQGSYGYTF	TGTGCCAGCAGCCAGACCCATGGACAGGGTAGCTATGGCTACACCTTC
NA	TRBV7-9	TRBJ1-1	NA	CASSSSSAPPEAFF	TGTGCCAGCAGCTCTAGTTCGGCCCCTCCTGAAGCTTTCTTT
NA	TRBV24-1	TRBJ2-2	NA	CATSDTNTGELFF	TGTGCCACCAGCGACACGAACACCGGGGAGCTGTTTTTT
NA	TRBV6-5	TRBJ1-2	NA	CASSYSRQGSGYGYTF	TGTGCCAGCAGTTACTCGAGGCAGGGGTCGGGCTATGGCTACACCTTC
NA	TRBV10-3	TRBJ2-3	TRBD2	CAIPGLAVDTQYF	TGTGCCATACCGGGACTAGCAGTAGATACGCAGTATTTT
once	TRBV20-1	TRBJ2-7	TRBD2	CSASWGSGIGYEQYF	TGCAGTGCTAGTTGGGGGAGCGGGATTGGGTACGAGCAGTACTTC
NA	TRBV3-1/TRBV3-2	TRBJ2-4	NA	CASSQGENIQYF	TGTGCCAGCAGCCAAGGAGAGAACATTCAGTACTTC
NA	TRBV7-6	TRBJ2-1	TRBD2	CASSPAGLPAYNEQFF	TGTGCCAGCAGCCCAGCGGGACTACCAGCTTACAATGAGCAGTTCTTC
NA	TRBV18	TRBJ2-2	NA	CASSQGVQWVTGHTGELFF	TGTGCCAGCTCTCAGGGTGTCCAATGGGTCACCGGCCACACCGGGGAGCTGTTTTTT
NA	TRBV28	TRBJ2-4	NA	CASSLKSGGAKNIQYF	TGTGCCAGCAGCCTAAAATCGGGTGGAGCCAAAAACATTCAGTACTTC
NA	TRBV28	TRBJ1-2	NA	CASSPWTSGYTF	TGTGCCAGCAGTCCCTGGACTAGCGGCTACACCTTC
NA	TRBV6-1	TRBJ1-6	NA	CASSEGNRPWENSPLHF	TGTGCCAGCAGTGAAGGGAACCGGCCCTGGGAGAATTCACCCCTCCACTTT
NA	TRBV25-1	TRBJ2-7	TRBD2	CASSVSSGEGYEQYF	TGTGCCAGCAGCGTTTCTAGCGGTGAGGGTTACGAGCAGTACTTC
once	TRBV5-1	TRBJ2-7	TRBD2	CASSFLAGTTSYEQYF	TGCGCCAGCAGCTTTCTAGCGGGAACCACCTCCTACGAGCAGTACTTC
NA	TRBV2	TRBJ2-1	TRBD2	CASSPWRGEQFF	TGTGCCAGCAGTCCCTGGCGGGGGGAGCAGTTCTTC
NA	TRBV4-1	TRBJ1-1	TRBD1	CASRHSGTGSGHTEAFF	TGCGCCAGCAGACACTCGGGGACAGGGTCGGGGCACACTGAAGCTTTCTTT